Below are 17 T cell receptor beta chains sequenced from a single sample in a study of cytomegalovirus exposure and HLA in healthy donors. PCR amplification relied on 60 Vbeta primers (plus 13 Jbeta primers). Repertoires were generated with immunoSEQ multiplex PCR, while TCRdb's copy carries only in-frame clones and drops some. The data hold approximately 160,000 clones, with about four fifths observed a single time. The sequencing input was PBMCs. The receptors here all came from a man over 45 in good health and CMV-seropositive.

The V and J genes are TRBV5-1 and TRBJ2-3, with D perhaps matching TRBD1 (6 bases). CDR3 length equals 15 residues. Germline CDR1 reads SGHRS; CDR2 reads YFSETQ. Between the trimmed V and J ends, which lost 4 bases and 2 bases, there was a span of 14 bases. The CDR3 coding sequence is TGCGCCAGCAGCCGTTCGCAGGGGCACACAGATACGCAGTATTTT. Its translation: CASSRSQGHTDTQYF.

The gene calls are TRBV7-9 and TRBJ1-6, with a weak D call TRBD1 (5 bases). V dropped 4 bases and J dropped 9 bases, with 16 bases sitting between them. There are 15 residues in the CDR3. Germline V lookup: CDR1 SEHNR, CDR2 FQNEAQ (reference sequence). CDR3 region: CASSSLGTASSPLHF. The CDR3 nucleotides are TGTGCCAGCAGCTCCCTCGGGACTGCGAGTTCACCCCTCCACTTT.

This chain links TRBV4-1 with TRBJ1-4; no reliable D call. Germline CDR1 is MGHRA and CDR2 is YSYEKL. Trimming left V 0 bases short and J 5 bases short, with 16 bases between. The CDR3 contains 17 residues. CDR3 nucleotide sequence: TGCGCCAGCAGCCAAGAGAGATTCCAAAACCGGAATGAAAAACTGTTTTTT. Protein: CASSQERFQNRNEKLFF.

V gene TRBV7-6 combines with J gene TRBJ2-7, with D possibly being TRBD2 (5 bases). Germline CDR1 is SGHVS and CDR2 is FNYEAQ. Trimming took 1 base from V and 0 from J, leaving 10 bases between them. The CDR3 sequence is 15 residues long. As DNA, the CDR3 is TGTGCCAGCAGCTTAGGTTCAAGCGGCTCCTACGAGCAGTACTTC. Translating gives CASSLGSSGSYEQYF.

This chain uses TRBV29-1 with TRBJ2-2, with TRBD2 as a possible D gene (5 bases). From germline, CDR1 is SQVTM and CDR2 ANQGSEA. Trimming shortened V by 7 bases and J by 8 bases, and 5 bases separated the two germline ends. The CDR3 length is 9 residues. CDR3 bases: TGCAGCGCGGGGGGGGAGCTGTTTTTT. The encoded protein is CSAGGELFF.

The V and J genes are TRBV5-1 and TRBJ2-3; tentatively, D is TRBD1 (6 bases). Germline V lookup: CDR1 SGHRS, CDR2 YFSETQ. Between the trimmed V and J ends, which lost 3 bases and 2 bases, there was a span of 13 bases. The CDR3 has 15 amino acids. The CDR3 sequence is CASSSVGGSTDTQYF. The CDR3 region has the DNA TGCGCCAGCAGCTCAGTAGGGGGATCCACAGATACGCAGTATTTT.

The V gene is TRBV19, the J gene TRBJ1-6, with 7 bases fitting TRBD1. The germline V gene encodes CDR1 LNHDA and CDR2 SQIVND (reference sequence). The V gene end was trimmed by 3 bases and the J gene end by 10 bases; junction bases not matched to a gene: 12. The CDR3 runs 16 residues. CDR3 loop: CASSILLTGLGSPLHF. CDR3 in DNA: TGTGCCAGTAGTATCCTCTTGACAGGGCTTGGATCACCCCTCCACTTT.

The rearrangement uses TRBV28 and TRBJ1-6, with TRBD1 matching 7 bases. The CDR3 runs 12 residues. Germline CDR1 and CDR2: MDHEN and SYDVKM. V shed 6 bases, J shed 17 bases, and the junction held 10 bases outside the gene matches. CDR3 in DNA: TGTGCCAGCAGGGGGGGACAGAGTTATTTCCACTTT. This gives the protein CASRGGQSYFHF.

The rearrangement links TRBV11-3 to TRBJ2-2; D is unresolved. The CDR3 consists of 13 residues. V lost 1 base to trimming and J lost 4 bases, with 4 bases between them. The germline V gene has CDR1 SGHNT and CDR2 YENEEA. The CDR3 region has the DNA TGTGCCAGCAGCTTAGGCGTCACCGGGGAGCTGTTTTTT. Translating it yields CASSLGVTGELFF.

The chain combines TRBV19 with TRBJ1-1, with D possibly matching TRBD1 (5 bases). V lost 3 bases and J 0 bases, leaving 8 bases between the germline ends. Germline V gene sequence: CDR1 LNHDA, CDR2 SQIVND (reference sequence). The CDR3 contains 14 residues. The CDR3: CASSIQGLNTEAFF. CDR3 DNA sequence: TGTGCCAGTAGTATTCAGGGCCTGAACACTGAAGCTTTCTTT.

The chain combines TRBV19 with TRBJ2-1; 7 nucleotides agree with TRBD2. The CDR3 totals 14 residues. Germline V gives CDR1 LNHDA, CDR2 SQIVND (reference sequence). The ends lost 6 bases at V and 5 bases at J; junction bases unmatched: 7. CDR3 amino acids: CASRVLGTNNEQFF. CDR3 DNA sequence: TGTGCCAGTAGAGTCCTTGGGACTAACAATGAGCAGTTCTTC.

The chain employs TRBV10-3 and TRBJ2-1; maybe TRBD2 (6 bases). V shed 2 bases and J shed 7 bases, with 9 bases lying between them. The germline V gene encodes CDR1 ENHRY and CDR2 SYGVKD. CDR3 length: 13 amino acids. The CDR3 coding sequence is TGTGCCATCAGTGAGCGGGAGTGGAATGAGCAGTTCTTC. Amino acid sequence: CAISEREWNEQFF.

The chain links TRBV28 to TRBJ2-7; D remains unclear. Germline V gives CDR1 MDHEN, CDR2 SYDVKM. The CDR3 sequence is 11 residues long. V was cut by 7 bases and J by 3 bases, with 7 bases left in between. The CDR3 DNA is TGTGCCAGCAACACACGCTACGAGCAGTACTTC. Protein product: CASNTRYEQYF.

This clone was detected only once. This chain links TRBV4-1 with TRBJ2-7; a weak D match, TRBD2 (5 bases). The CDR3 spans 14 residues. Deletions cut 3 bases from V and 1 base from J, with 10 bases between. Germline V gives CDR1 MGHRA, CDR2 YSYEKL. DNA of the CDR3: TGCGCCAGCAGCCAGGAGGTGGCATCCTACGAGCAGTACTTC. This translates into CASSQEVASYEQYF.

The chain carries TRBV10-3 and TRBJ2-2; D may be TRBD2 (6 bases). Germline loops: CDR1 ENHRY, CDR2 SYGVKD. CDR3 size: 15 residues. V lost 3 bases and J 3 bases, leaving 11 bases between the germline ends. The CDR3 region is CAISEGRGDTGELFF. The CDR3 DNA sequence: TGTGCCATCAGTGAAGGGCGGGGAGACACCGGGGAGCTGTTTTTT.

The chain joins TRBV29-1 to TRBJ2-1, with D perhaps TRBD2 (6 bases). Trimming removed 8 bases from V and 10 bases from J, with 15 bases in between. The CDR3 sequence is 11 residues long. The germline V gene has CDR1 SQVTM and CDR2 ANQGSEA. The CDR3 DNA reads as TGCAGCACCTTCTTGGCGGGGGAGCAGTTCTTC. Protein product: CSTFLAGEQFF.

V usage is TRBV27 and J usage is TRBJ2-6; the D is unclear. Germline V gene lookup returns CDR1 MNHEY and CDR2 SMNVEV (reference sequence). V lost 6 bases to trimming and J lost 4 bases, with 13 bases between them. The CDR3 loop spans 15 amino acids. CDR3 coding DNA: TGTGCCAGCAGGTATTCCGGTTCCGGGGCCAACGTCCTGACTTTC. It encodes CASRYSGSGANVLTF.